Described below is a single T cell receptor beta chain sequence and its context. Its specificity is not known. Confetti depigmentation, marking active vitiligo, was absent in these patients. These data originate in a study of resident and recirculating memory T cells in vitiligo. Study background: Shave-biopsy epidermis from lesional and nonlesional skin was sequenced alongside PBMCs. Study conclusions and caveats: No unique dominant TCR clone was found in vitiligo lesions. Different lesions suggested infiltration by different T cell clones.

This CDR3 region has 19 residues. Some clones are missing from TCRdb's copy, which holds only in-frame ones; the method was immunoSEQ multiplex PCR. The table includes 65,000 to 80,000 clones, about 92% detected once. The rearrangement uses TRBV12-2 and TRBJ2-1; TRBD2 is the table's D call and was not checked against the DNA. TRBV12-2 has pseudogene status. This receptor was taken from a male donor with vitiligo. Input material: blood. CDR3: CASRLTPIPASGYYNEQFF. The CDR3 bases are TGTGCAAGTCGCTTAACCCCAATCCCGGCTAGCGGATACTACAATGAGCAGTTCTTC.